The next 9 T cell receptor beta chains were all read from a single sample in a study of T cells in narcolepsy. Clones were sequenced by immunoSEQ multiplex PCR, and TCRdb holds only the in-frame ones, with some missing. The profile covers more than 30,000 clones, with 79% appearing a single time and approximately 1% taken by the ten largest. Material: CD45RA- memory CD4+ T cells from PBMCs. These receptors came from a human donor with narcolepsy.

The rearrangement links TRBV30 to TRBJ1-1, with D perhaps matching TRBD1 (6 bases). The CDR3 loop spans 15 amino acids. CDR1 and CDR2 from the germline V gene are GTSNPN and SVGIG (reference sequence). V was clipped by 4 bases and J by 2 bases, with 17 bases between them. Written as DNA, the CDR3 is TGTGCCTGGATAATAATGGGACACCTTAACACTGAAGCTTTCTTT. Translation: CAWIIMGHLNTEAFF.

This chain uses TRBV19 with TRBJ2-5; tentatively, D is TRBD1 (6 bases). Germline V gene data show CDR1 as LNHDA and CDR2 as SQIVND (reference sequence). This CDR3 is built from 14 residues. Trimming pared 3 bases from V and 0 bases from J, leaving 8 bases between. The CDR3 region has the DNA TGTGCCAGTAGTATGGGACATCACCAAGAGACCCAGTACTTC. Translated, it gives CASSMGHHQETQYF.

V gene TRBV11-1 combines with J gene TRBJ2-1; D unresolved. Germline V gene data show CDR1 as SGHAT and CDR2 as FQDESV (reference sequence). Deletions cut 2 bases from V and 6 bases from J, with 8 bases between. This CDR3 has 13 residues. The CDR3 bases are TGTGCCAGCAGCTTATTGGAAGGCAATGAGCAGTTCTTC. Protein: CASSLLEGNEQFF.

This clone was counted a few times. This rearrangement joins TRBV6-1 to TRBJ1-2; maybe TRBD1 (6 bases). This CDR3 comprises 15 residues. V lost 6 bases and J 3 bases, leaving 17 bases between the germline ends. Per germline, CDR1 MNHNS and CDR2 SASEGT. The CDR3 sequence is CASREGTGSHYGYTF. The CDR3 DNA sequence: TGTGCCAGCAGGGAGGGTACAGGGTCGCACTATGGCTACACCTTC.

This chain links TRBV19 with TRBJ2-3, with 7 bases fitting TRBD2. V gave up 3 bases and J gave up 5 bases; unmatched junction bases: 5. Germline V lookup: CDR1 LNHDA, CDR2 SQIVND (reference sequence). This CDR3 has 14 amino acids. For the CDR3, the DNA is TGTGCCAGTAGTATGGGGACTACTAAAGATACGCAGTATTTT. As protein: CASSMGTTKDTQYF.

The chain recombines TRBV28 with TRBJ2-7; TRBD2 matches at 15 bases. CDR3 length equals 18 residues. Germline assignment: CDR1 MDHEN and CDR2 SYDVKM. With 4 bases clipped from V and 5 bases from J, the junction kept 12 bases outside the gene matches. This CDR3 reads CASSSRRAGLAGGHEQYF. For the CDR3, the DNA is TGTGCCAGCAGTTCAAGACGGGCGGGACTAGCGGGAGGCCACGAGCAGTACTTC.

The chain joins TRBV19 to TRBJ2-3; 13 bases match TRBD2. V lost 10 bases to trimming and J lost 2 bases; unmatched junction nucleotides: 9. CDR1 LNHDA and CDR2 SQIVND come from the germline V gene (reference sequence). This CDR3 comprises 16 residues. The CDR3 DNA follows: TGTGCCACCAAAGGACTAGCGGGGGCGATCACAGATACGCAGTATTTT. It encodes CATKGLAGAITDTQYF. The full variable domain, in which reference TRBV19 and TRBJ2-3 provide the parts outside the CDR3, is DGGITQSPKYLFRKEGQNVTLSCEQNLNHDAMYWYRQDPGQGLRLIYYSQIVNDFQKGDIAEGYSVSREKKESFPLTVTSAQKNPTAFYLCATKGLAGAITDTQYFGPGTRLTVL.

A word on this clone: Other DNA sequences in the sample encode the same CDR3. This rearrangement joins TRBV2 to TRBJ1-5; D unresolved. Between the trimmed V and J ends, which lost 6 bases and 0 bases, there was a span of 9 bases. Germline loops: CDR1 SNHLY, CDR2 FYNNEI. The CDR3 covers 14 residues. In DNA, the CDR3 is TGTGCCAGCAGCCCACAGTATAGCAATCAGCCCCAGCATTTT. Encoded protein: CASSPQYSNQPQHF.

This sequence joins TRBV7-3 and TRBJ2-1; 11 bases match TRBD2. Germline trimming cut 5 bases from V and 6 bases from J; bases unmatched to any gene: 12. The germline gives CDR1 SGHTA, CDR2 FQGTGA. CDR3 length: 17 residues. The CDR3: CASSNMPGLAVTNEQFF. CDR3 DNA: TGTGCCAGCAGCAATATGCCGGGACTAGCGGTAACCAATGAGCAGTTCTTC.